This record covers a single T cell receptor (beta chain). Assay used: immunoSEQ multiplex PCR; TCRdb lists only in-frame clones, some missing. Of 400,000 to 450,000 clones listed, roughly 89% were seen once; the top ten hold about 1.5%. The data stem from a study of blood T cell repertoires in COVID-19. As for the study in general: Acute and convalescent COVID-19 specimens originated in the United States, Italy and Spain.

Sequencing was performed on peripheral blood. The sequence derives from a woman in her twenties or thirties with active or convalescent COVID-19.

For the CDR3, the DNA is TGCAGCGTTGCTAGCGGGACGACAACAGATACGCAGTATTTT. Translation gives CSVASGTTTDTQYF. The chain combines TRBV29-1 with TRBJ2-3; 9 bases are shared with TRBD2. Germline V gives CDR1 SQVTM, CDR2 ANQGSEA. The CDR3 is made up of 14 amino acids. V was clipped by 4 bases and J by 3 bases; unmatched bases: 5.